This TCR beta chain was identified during a study of CD8 T cells in ankylosing spondylitis. Study findings and constraints: Ankylosing spondylitis blood seemed to carry a telltale TCR beta motif made of about 8 highly homologous variants.

The CDR3 contains 13 residues. Germline V lookup: CDR1 ENHRY, CDR2 SYGVKD. Trimming shortened V by 11 bases and J by 1 base, and 14 bases separated the two germline ends. This clonotype was observed a handful of times. Its target is unknown. Each TCR beta library was made by quantitative 5'-RACE that incorporated molecular barcodes. TCRdb recomputed calls from the 5' RACE reads with MiXCR, one row per CDR3 protein. The table shows roughly 450,000 distinct CDR3 sequences, with roughly 26% occurring only once. The sequence was obtained from a male donor with ankylosing spondylitis. The specimen was blood, either unsorted or a sorted T cell fraction (not recorded which). The V call is TRBV10-3, the J call TRBJ1-1; perhaps TRBD1 as D (6 bases). CDR3 in amino acids: CAAQTGTNTEAFF. For the CDR3, the DNA is TGTGCCGCCCAGACAGGAACGAACACTGAAGCTTTCTTT.